This T cell receptor (beta chain) was found in a study of blood T cell repertoires in COVID-19. In the study overall: The United States, Italy and Spain provided the acute and convalescent COVID-19 samples. Sample material is recorded as cDNA or gDNA derived from T cells, B-cell-depleted T cells, or PBMCs.

Germline V gives CDR1 ENHRY, CDR2 SYGVKD. The V and J ends lost 0 bases and 4 bases, in that order; junction bases with no gene match: 2. CDR3 length: 14 residues. In the authors' workflow: From reference gene primer amplification, estimates of nucleated cell counts were derived. Measured with immunoSEQ multiplex PCR; TCRdb has only the in-frame clones, and not every one. V, J and clone size are taken as reported in that table, and D and trimming were inferred from the DNA itself. Here the sample spans hundreds of thousands of clones, around 86% being singletons. Participants were aged 18 to 89 years, lived in around 22 US areas, and enrolled virtually.

The sample was PBMCs or T cells enriched from blood (not recorded which). This chain links TRBV10-3 with TRBJ1-2; 7 bases align to TRBD1. The sequence was obtained from a woman in her thirties or forties with acute COVID-19. CDR3 protein: CAISESTGIYGYTF. The CDR3 coding sequence is TGTGCCATCAGTGAGTCGACAGGGATCTATGGCTACACCTTC.